The 9 T cell receptor beta chains presented below share a single source sample, sequenced in a study of CD8 T cells in ankylosing spondylitis. What these receptors recognize is not known. Study-level results: It appeared that ankylosing spondylitis blood was characterized by a TCR beta motif of 8 or 9 highly homologous variants.

TCRdb analysed the 5' RACE reads with MiXCR anew, one entry per CDR3 protein. This table has about 800,000 distinct CDR3 sequences, 12% appearing once. Sequencing was carried out using blood, either unsorted or a sorted T cell fraction (not recorded which). These receptors all stem from a male donor with ankylosing spondylitis.

The chain has TRBV7-2 and TRBJ2-3, with 10 bases fitting TRBD2. Per germline, CDR1 SGHTA and CDR2 FQGNSA. J was trimmed by 3 bases and V by 2 bases; bases with no gene match: 5. The CDR3 runs to 16 residues. This CDR3 is CASSLWSGGVTDTQYF. CDR3 sequence (DNA): TGTGCCAGCAGCTTATGGAGCGGGGGGGTTACAGATACGCAGTATTTT. Full variable domain (missing parts from reference TRBV7-2 and TRBJ2-3): GAGVSQSPSNKVTEKGKDVELRCDPISGHTALYWYRQSLGQGLEFLIYFQGNSAPDKSGLPSDRFSAERTGGSVSTLTIQRTQQEDSAVYLCASSLWSGGVTDTQYFGPGTRLTVL.

In this sample, this clonotype turned up a few times. The chain links TRBV4-2 to TRBJ2-7; 9 positions match TRBD2. V was pared by 0 bases and J by 4 bases, with 10 bases of the junction left unmatched. The germline gives CDR1 LGHNA, CDR2 YNFKEQ. The CDR3 spans 17 residues. CDR3 sequence reads: CASSQEGGGGARYEQYF. The CDR3 nucleotides read TGTGCCAGCAGCCAAGAAGGAGGCGGGGGGGCAAGGTACGAGCAGTACTTC.

The genes are TRBV12-3 or TRBV12-4 and TRBJ1-5; no reliable D call. With 10 bases removed from V and 3 bases from J, the gap between germline ends came to 13 bases. The CDR3 extends over 13 amino acids. CDR3 region: CATSQRDNQPQHF. The DNA for the CDR3 is TGTGCCACATCTCAACGGGACAATCAGCCCCAGCATTTT.

This clonotype has at least ten counts. The J gene is TRBJ1-2, the V gene TRBV29-1; 8 positions match TRBD1. The V and J ends lost 6 bases and 8 bases, in that order; junction bases with no gene match: 5. Germline CDR1 SQVTM, CDR2 ANQGSEA. CDR3 length: 11 amino acids. For the CDR3, the DNA is TGCAGCGTCCGGACAGGGCGAGGCTACACCTTC. This sequence encodes CSVRTGRGYTF.

This clonotype was observed at least ten times. The chain links TRBV10-3 to TRBJ2-7; TRBD1 might be the D (6 bases). The CDR3 runs to 20 residues. Trimming took 0 bases from V and 3 from J, leaving 27 bases between them. Per the germline V gene, CDR1 is ENHRY and CDR2 is SYGVKD. As DNA, the CDR3 is TGTGCCATCAGTGAGTCAGTGGGGGCCAGGGCCCTCCCGTTTCACTACGAGCAGTACTTC. This sequence encodes CAISESVGARALPFHYEQYF.

In this sample, this clonotype turned up a few times. CDR3 bases: TGTGCCAGCAGCCACCTCAACGGGGAGCTGTTTTTT. Translation gives CASSHLNGELFF. The gene calls are TRBV3-1 and TRBJ2-2; no reliable D call. The CDR3 runs 12 residues. V gave up 3 bases and J gave up 7 bases, with 6 bases separating them. The V gene's germline CDR1 is LGHDT and CDR2 YNNKEL (reference sequence).

This clonotype was observed a few times. The gene calls are TRBV20-1 and TRBJ2-7, with D perhaps matching TRBD1 (6 bases). The CDR3 runs to 14 residues. V was clipped by 3 bases and J by 3 bases, with 15 bases between them. In germline, CDR1 is DFQATT, CDR2 SNEGSKA (reference sequence). The chain's CDR3 is CSASPGATRYEQYF. CDR3 coding DNA: TGCAGTGCTAGTCCAGGGGCCACCCGCTACGAGCAGTACTTC.

This chain connects TRBV27 to TRBJ2-2; D remains unclear. The CDR3 loop spans 15 amino acids. Trimming pared 4 bases from V and 4 bases from J, leaving 13 bases between. CDR1 is MNHEY, CDR2 SMNVEV, per germline (reference sequence). In DNA, the CDR3 is TGTGCCAGCAGTTCCTTGGACCCGCCCACCGGGGAGCTGTTTTTT. Translating it yields CASSSLDPPTGELFF.

This clonotype was seen many times. The chain has TRBV15 and TRBJ1-2; D is unresolved. Trimming pared 3 bases from V and 7 bases from J, leaving 9 bases between. From germline, CDR1 is LNHNV and CDR2 YYDKDF (reference sequence). This CDR3 region has 12 residues. CDR3 in DNA: TGTGCCACCAGCAGGGCAGGCTCTGGCTACACCTTC. Translating it yields CATSRAGSGYTF. The full variable domain, completed using reference TRBV15 and TRBJ1-2, is DAMVIQNPRYQVTQFGKPVTLSCSQTLNHNVMYWYQQKSSQAPKLLFHYYDKDFNNEADTPDNFQSRRPNTSFCFLDIRSPGLGDTAMYLCATSRAGSGYTFGSGTRLTVV.